The sample holds a few counts of the clone carrying this T cell receptor (beta chain). The record originates from a study of human T cells and chemical hapten exposure. As to time point: pre-sensitization, week 0. Regarding treatment: therapeutic diphenylcyclopropenone sensitization with weekly scalp DPC. In TCRdb, the RACE reads were re-called with MiXCR into one record per CDR3 protein. Found here are a few hundred thousand distinct CDR3 sequences, over 7.5% of them singletons; the top ten hold less than 1.5%. Germline CDR1 reads SEHNR; CDR2 reads FQNEAQ (reference sequence). Trimming removed 5 bases from V and 4 bases from J, with 11 bases in between. The CDR3 is 13 residues long.

The V and J genes are TRBV7-9 and TRBJ2-5; tentatively, D is TRBD1 (6 bases). The TCR was taken from a man younger than 35 with alopecia areata. Some clones in this sample may be carry-over from other donors' samples. This specimen consisted of whole blood, obtained in connection with sensitization to the hapten diphenylcyclopropenone (DPC). The CDR3, as DNA: TGTGCCAGCAGCGCACAGGGTGGAGAGACCCAGTACTTC. Its protein is CASSAQGGETQYF.